Listed below are T cell receptor beta chains from one sample, sequenced in a study of identical twins. A single record per CDR3 protein comes from TCRdb applying MiXCR to the 5' RACE reads. Of some 590,000 distinct CDR3 sequences in the sample, over 8.5% are singletons; the top ten hold approximately 3.2%. These data were likewise used in another study, on yellow fever vaccine responses in identical twins.

Input material: PBMCs. These TCRs come from a woman between 18 and 29 years old in good health. CDR3s include the opening cysteine and the closing phenylalanine or tryptophan. Each record gives: clone size, D gene, J gene, V gene, CDR3 protein, CDR3 DNA. D genes are given only for firm matches. Clone size is given for some rows only: seen once, a few or many times, or a class if the clone is expanded.

few,-,TRBJ2-7,TRBV5-4,CASSLSLSTEQYF,TGTGCCAGCAGCTTAAGCCTATCTACCGAGCAGTACTTC
many,TRBD2,TRBJ2-3,TRBV5-1,CASSPGASGRKSADTQYF,TGCGCCAGCAGCCCCGGCGCTAGCGGGAGGAAGTCTGCAGATACGCAGTATTTT
-,TRBD1,TRBJ2-7,TRBV24-1,CATSDGDSYEQYF,TGTGCCACCAGTGATGGGGACAGCTACGAGCAGTACTTC
-,TRBD1,TRBJ2-7,TRBV20-1,CSARLRTGGYEQYF,TGCAGTGCTAGATTAAGGACAGGGGGCTACGAGCAGTACTTC
-,TRBD2,TRBJ2-7,TRBV18,CASSPPVLAGFVDEQYF,TGTGCCAGCTCACCACCGGTCCTAGCGGGATTTGTAGACGAGCAGTACTTC
many,TRBD2,TRBJ2-1,TRBV5-1,CASSLIFIPGLSLEQFF,TGCGCCAGCAGCTTGATTTTTATTCCGGGACTATCTCTTGAGCAGTTCTTC
-,TRBD1,TRBJ2-3,TRBV20-1,CSAEDRAADTQYF,TGCAGTGCTGAAGACAGGGCTGCAGATACGCAGTATTTT
-,TRBD1,TRBJ2-1,TRBV2,CASSTGQGFSEQFF,TGTGCCAGCAGTACGGGACAGGGATTTAGTGAGCAGTTCTTC
many,TRBD1,TRBJ1-6,TRBV11-2,CASSFHRDRGHNSPLHF,TGTGCCAGCAGCTTTCACCGGGACAGGGGGCATAATTCACCCCTCCACTTT
many,-,TRBJ2-1,TRBV5-1,CASSFRGSSYNEQFF,TGCGCCAGCAGCTTCCGCGGAAGCTCCTACAATGAGCAGTTCTTC